One sample yielded the 16 T cell receptor beta chains listed below, sequenced in a study of T cells in narcolepsy. TCRdb's copy holds only in-frame clones and misses some; the assay was immunoSEQ multiplex PCR. Of fewer than 25,000 clones in the sample, 70% to 90% were seen once. Sequenced: memory (CD45RA-) CD4+ T cells from blood. The receptors here all came from a human donor in good health.

The rearrangement uses TRBV11-2 and TRBJ1-6; TRBD1 agrees at 8 bases. This CDR3 is 13 amino acids long. V was clipped by 5 bases and J by 9 bases; unmatched bases: 3. Germline CDR1 and CDR2: SGHAT and FQNNGV. The CDR3 here is CASSLDRGSPLHF. The CDR3, as DNA: TGTGCCAGCAGCCTCGACAGGGGTTCACCCCTCCACTTT. The whole variable domain, filled in from reference TRBV11-2 and TRBJ1-6, reads EAGVAQSPRYKIIEKRQSVAFWCNPISGHATLYWYQQILGQGPKLLIQFQNNGVVDDSQLPKDRFSAERLKGVDSTLKIQPAKLEDSAVYLCASSLDRGSPLHFGNGTRLTVT.

The genes are TRBV7-9 and TRBJ2-5, with a weak D call TRBD2 (6 bases). The V end lost 5 bases, the J end lost 11 bases, and 21 bases lay between the germline ends. CDR3 size: 14 residues. CDR1 and CDR2 from the germline V gene are SEHNR and FQNEAQ (reference sequence). The CDR3 region has the DNA TGTGCCAGCAGCCCAAATACTGTGACGGGAGAGCAGTACTTC. Its translation is CASSPNTVTGEQYF.

V usage is TRBV5-6 and J usage is TRBJ2-2, with D unresolved. The CDR3 length is 16 residues. V lost 0 bases, J lost 5 bases, and 14 bases lay in between. Germline V gene data show CDR1 as SGHDT and CDR2 as YYEEEE. The CDR3 loop reads CASSLVSGVGTGELFF. DNA for the CDR3: TGTGCCAGCAGCTTGGTCTCTGGGGTAGGGACCGGGGAGCTGTTTTTT.

Relative to its sample, this clone is medium-sized. This chain connects TRBV7-6 to TRBJ1-1; 9 nucleotides align to TRBD1. Germline-derived CDR1 and CDR2 are SGHVS and FNYEAQ. CDR3 length: 17 amino acids. The junction had 8 bases not matched to a gene; V was cut back by 2 bases and J by 1 base. CDR3 protein: CASSLSLPGQGNTEAFF. Written as DNA, the CDR3 is TGTGCCAGCAGCTTAAGTCTACCGGGACAGGGGAACACTGAAGCTTTCTTT.

This clone was observed a single time. This CDR3 is also generated by other DNA sequences in the sample. The chain joins TRBV11-3 to TRBJ1-2; 7 nucleotides match TRBD1. The J segment lost 2 bases and the V segment lost 0 bases, leaving 6 bases of the junction unmatched. The CDR3 spans 16 residues. Germline-derived CDR1 and CDR2 are SGHNT and YENEEA. CDR3 in DNA: TGTGCCAGCAGCTTAGAGGGGCGGGACAGCAACTATGGCTACACCTTC. Its translation is CASSLEGRDSNYGYTF.

J is TRBJ1-4 and V is TRBV2; D ambiguous. The CDR3 extends over 15 amino acids. The V gene lost 3 bases and the J gene lost 8 bases, with 16 bases spanning the gap. The V gene's germline CDR1 is SNHLY and CDR2 FYNNEI. The CDR3 nucleotides read TGTGCCAGCAGTGAGTTGGGATTACCCGGGGAAAAACTGTTTTTT. This sequence encodes CASSELGLPGEKLFF.

The rearrangement links TRBV7-9 to TRBJ2-7; tentative D call: TRBD2 (6 bases). Looked up from germline, CDR1 is SEHNR and CDR2 is FQNEAQ (reference sequence). The CDR3 is 14 amino acids. Trimming pared 3 bases from V and 7 bases from J, leaving 16 bases between. CDR3 amino acids: CASSFTGAGGEQYF. The CDR3 coding sequence is TGTGCCAGCAGCTTTACCGGGGCCGGAGGGGAGCAGTACTTC.

The chain links TRBV7-2 to TRBJ2-5; TRBD2 matches at 9 bases. CDR1 and CDR2 from the germline V gene are SGHTA and FQGNSA. This CDR3 contains 17 residues. J gave up 5 bases and V 1 base, and 11 bases lay outside the gene matches. Here the CDR3 reads CASSLVGGGGARETQYF. CDR3 nucleotide sequence: TGTGCCAGCAGCTTAGTGGGCGGCGGGGGGGCCAGGGAGACCCAGTACTTC.

The chain has TRBV29-1 and TRBJ1-1, with a tentative D call TRBD1 (6 bases). Germline V CDR1 and CDR2: SQVTM, ANQGSEA. Trimming removed 5 bases at V and 7 bases at J, with 11 bases between. The CDR3 covers 11 residues. CDR3 bases: TGCAGCGTTCGAGGGACAAGTGAAGCTTTCTTT. Encoded protein: CSVRGTSEAFF.

The rearrangement joins TRBV7-6 to TRBJ1-1; tentative D call: TRBD1 (5 bases). The CDR3 runs 12 residues. Germline lookup yields CDR1 SGHVS and CDR2 FNYEAQ. V was shortened by 5 bases and J by 5 bases, with 9 bases between the two germline ends. The CDR3 loop reads CASSPWGTEAFF. The CDR3 DNA reads TGTGCCAGCAGCCCATGGGGGACTGAAGCTTTCTTT.

The rearrangement joins TRBV9 to TRBJ1-1, with D uncertain. Germline values: CDR1 SGDLS, CDR2 YYNGEE. The CDR3 consists of 13 residues. V lost 0 bases and J 3 bases, leaving 6 bases between the germline ends. The CDR3 loop is CASSVGGYTEAFF. The CDR3 nucleotides read TGTGCCAGCAGCGTAGGCGGGTACACTGAAGCTTTCTTT.

This rearrangement joins TRBV2 to TRBJ2-5, with D possibly called TRBD1 or TRBD2 (5 bases each). Between the trimmed V and J ends, which lost 0 bases and 5 bases, there was a span of 13 bases. The CDR3 is made up of 15 amino acids. Germline V gene lookup returns CDR1 SNHLY and CDR2 FYNNEI. The CDR3 here is CASSEAGIRGETQYF. Written as DNA, the CDR3 is TGTGCCAGCAGTGAAGCCGGGATAAGGGGCGAGACCCAGTACTTC.

This chain links TRBV19 with TRBJ1-2; 8 bases map to TRBD1. Germline V gene data show CDR1 as LNHDA and CDR2 as SQIVND (reference sequence). V lost 8 bases to trimming and J lost 8 bases; unmatched junction nucleotides: 7. This CDR3 has 12 residues. DNA of the CDR3: TGTGCCAGTTCGAGGACAGGGCGAGGCTACACCTTC. Translated, it gives CASSRTGRGYTF. Supplemented by reference TRBV19 and TRBJ1-2, the full variable domain reads DGGITQSPKYLFRKEGQNVTLSCEQNLNHDAMYWYRQDPGQGLRLIYYSQIVNDFQKGDIAEGYSVSREKKESFPLTVTSAQKNPTAFYLCASSRTGRGYTFGSGTRLTVV.

The rearrangement joins TRBV2 to TRBJ2-7; TRBD1 aligns across 8 bases. Unmatched junction bases numbered 6, after V lost 8 bases and J lost 3 bases. Germline values: CDR1 SNHLY, CDR2 FYNNEI. CDR3 length: 13 amino acids. CDR3 nucleotide sequence: TGTGCCAGCGAGGACAGGGCTATCTACGAGCAGTACTTC. It translates to CASEDRAIYEQYF.

This chain connects TRBV13 to TRBJ2-3; 9 positions match TRBD2. This CDR3 spans 14 amino acids. The V and J ends lost 5 bases and 4 bases, in that order; junction bases with no gene match: 4. CDR1 PRHDT and CDR2 FYEKMQ come from the germline V gene (reference sequence). The CDR3 DNA reads as TGTGCCAGCAGCACTCAGCGGGGGGCAGATACGCAGTATTTT. This translates into CASSTQRGADTQYF.

The rearrangement uses TRBV6-5 and TRBJ1-3; D is undetermined. V dropped 7 bases and J dropped 0 bases, with 10 bases sitting between them. CDR1 and CDR2 from the germline V gene are MNHEY and SVGAGI. This CDR3 is 14 amino acids long. The CDR3 DNA reads as TGTGCCAGCACCACACAGAGCTCTGGAAACACCATATATTTT. This gives the protein CASTTQSSGNTIYF.